This is a list of T cell receptor beta chains from one sample in a study of blood T cell repertoires in COVID-19. Generated by immunoSEQ multiplex PCR, the TCRdb table keeps only in-frame clones and is missing some. Of about 400,000 clones detected, roughly 90% appear once; the ten largest clones hold around 0.97%. Sequenced: PBMCs or T cells enriched from blood (not recorded which). Source of these receptors: a woman aged 30 to 39 with acute COVID-19. CDR3s include the opening cysteine and the closing phenylalanine or tryptophan. Fields, in order: clone size, D gene, J gene, V gene, CDR3 DNA, CDR3 protein. The D gene is left open where the match is weak. Size is omitted from some rows. Given values are once, few, many or a class for expanded clones.

clone size: NA
D gene: NA
J gene: TRBJ1-1
V gene: TRBV30
CDR3 DNA: TGTGTCATGGGACAGAACACTGAAGCTTTCTTT
CDR3 protein: CVMGQNTEAFF

clone size: NA
D gene: TRBD1
J gene: TRBJ1-3
V gene: TRBV2
CDR3 DNA: TGTGCCAGCAGTGTAGGGACAGCCAGGTCTGGAAACACCATATATTTT
CDR3 protein: CASSVGTARSGNTIYF

clone size: NA
D gene: TRBD1
J gene: TRBJ1-1
V gene: TRBV5-1
CDR3 DNA: TGCGCCAGCAGCTCAGGGGGCGGAAACACTGAAGCTTTCTTT
CDR3 protein: CASSSGGGNTEAFF

clone size: NA
D gene: NA
J gene: TRBJ1-1
V gene: TRBV6-5
CDR3 DNA: TGTGCCAGCAGTTACAAGGGGGGGACTGAAGCTTTCTTT
CDR3 protein: CASSYKGGTEAFF

clone size: NA
D gene: NA
J gene: TRBJ2-3
V gene: TRBV9
CDR3 DNA: TGTGCCAGCAGCGTACAGGGGATAGATACGCAGTATTTT
CDR3 protein: CASSVQGIDTQYF

clone size: NA
D gene: NA
J gene: TRBJ1-3
V gene: TRBV30
CDR3 DNA: TGTGCCTGGAACCGGGGGGGCTCTGGAAACACCATATATTTT
CDR3 protein: CAWNRGGSGNTIYF

clone size: NA
D gene: TRBD2
J gene: TRBJ2-1
V gene: TRBV18
CDR3 DNA: TGTGCCAGCTCACCAGAAGCGGGGGAGTCCGATGAGCAGTTCTTC
CDR3 protein: CASSPEAGESDEQFF

clone size: NA
D gene: NA
J gene: TRBJ2-7
V gene: TRBV5-1
CDR3 DNA: TGCGCCAGCAGCTCTAAACCCGCGGTCTACGAGCAGTACTTC
CDR3 protein: CASSSKPAVYEQYF

clone size: NA
D gene: TRBD2
J gene: TRBJ2-3
V gene: TRBV11-2
CDR3 DNA: TGTGCCAGCAGCTCCACGCTAGCGGGGGTACATTTT
CDR3 protein: CASSSTLAGVHF

clone size: NA
D gene: NA
J gene: TRBJ1-4
V gene: TRBV2
CDR3 DNA: TGTGCCAGCAGTGAAACAGGGACACCGAATGAAAAACTGTTTTTT
CDR3 protein: CASSETGTPNEKLFF

clone size: NA
D gene: NA
J gene: TRBJ1-6
V gene: TRBV7-3
CDR3 DNA: TGTGCCAGCAGCCTAATTGAGAATTCACCCCTCCACTTT
CDR3 protein: CASSLIENSPLHF

clone size: NA
D gene: TRBD1
J gene: TRBJ1-4
V gene: TRBV2
CDR3 DNA: TGTGCCAGCAGCAGGGACAGGGGAAATGGTGAAAAACTGTTTTTT
CDR3 protein: CASSRDRGNGEKLFF

clone size: NA
D gene: TRBD1
J gene: TRBJ1-5
V gene: TRBV27
CDR3 DNA: TGTGCCAGCAGTTTATACCCGGACAGGATGAGGAAACAGCCCCAGCATTTT
CDR3 protein: CASSLYPDRMRKQPQHF

clone size: NA
D gene: TRBD1
J gene: TRBJ1-5
V gene: TRBV7-6
CDR3 DNA: TGTGCCAGCAGCCTTTTTGGGCAGACAGGGCCGTTGGCCAATCAGCCCCAGCATTTT
CDR3 protein: CASSLFGQTGPLANQPQHF

clone size: NA
D gene: TRBD1
J gene: TRBJ2-1
V gene: TRBV10-1
CDR3 DNA: TGCGCCAGCAGTGAGGGACCGGGACAGGGGGTACCTCCCTACAATGAGCAGTTCTTC
CDR3 protein: CASSEGPGQGVPPYNEQFF

clone size: NA
D gene: NA
J gene: TRBJ2-3
V gene: TRBV5-1
CDR3 DNA: TGCGCCAGCAGCCGGGATTCCGGCACAGATACGCAGTATTTT
CDR3 protein: CASSRDSGTDTQYF

clone size: NA
D gene: TRBD2
J gene: TRBJ2-7
V gene: TRBV6-1
CDR3 DNA: TGTGCCAGCAGTGTCACTAGCGGGGGCTATCTGTACGAGCAGTACTTC
CDR3 protein: CASSVTSGGYLYEQYF

clone size: NA
D gene: NA
J gene: TRBJ2-5
V gene: TRBV15
CDR3 DNA: TGTGCCACCAGCAGAGGGGGGCCACAAGAGACCCAGTACTTC
CDR3 protein: CATSRGGPQETQYF

clone size: NA
D gene: NA
J gene: TRBJ1-1
V gene: TRBV5-1
CDR3 DNA: TGCGCCAGCAGCGTAATGCAAGGGGCCCTCAACACTGAAGCTTTCTTT
CDR3 protein: CASSVMQGALNTEAFF

clone size: NA
D gene: NA
J gene: TRBJ2-3
V gene: TRBV24-1
CDR3 DNA: TGTGCCACCAGTGGGTCTGCAGGGGGGAACCCAGATACGCAGTATTTT
CDR3 protein: CATSGSAGGNPDTQYF

clone size: few
D gene: NA
J gene: TRBJ2-1
V gene: TRBV27
CDR3 DNA: TGTGCCAGCAGTTCCCTTAGCGTCGGGGACGGACTATACAATGAGCAGTTCTTC
CDR3 protein: CASSSLSVGDGLYNEQFF

clone size: NA
D gene: TRBD1
J gene: TRBJ1-2
V gene: TRBV5-1
CDR3 DNA: TGCGCCAGCAGCTTGGGTGCAGGGGGCTATTATGGCTACACCTTC
CDR3 protein: CASSLGAGGYYGYTF

clone size: NA
D gene: TRBD2
J gene: TRBJ2-2
V gene: TRBV10-3
CDR3 DNA: TGTGCCATCAGTGGCTCCGGGACTAGTCCCGTCGGGGAGCTGTTTTTT
CDR3 protein: CAISGSGTSPVGELFF

clone size: NA
D gene: NA
J gene: TRBJ1-4
V gene: TRBV7-2
CDR3 DNA: TGTGCCAGCCGCCCAGGAGGGCGACCTAATGAAAAACTGTTTTTT
CDR3 protein: CASRPGGRPNEKLFF

clone size: NA
D gene: NA
J gene: TRBJ2-7
V gene: TRBV9
CDR3 DNA: TGTGCCAGCAGCCCTAGTCTCTTCTACGAGCAGTACTTC
CDR3 protein: CASSPSLFYEQYF

clone size: once
D gene: NA
J gene: TRBJ2-5
V gene: TRBV28
CDR3 DNA: TGTGCCAGCACCCTACAAGAGACCCAGTACTTC
CDR3 protein: CASTLQETQYF

clone size: NA
D gene: NA
J gene: TRBJ2-7
V gene: TRBV7-8
CDR3 DNA: TGTGCCAGCAGCCGAGCGTCGGTATCGGGCGAGCAGTACTTC
CDR3 protein: CASSRASVSGEQYF

clone size: NA
D gene: NA
J gene: TRBJ1-4
V gene: TRBV6-5
CDR3 DNA: TGTGCCAGCGCGTGGGGGGCTAATGAAAAACTGTTTTTT
CDR3 protein: CASAWGANEKLFF

clone size: NA
D gene: TRBD1
J gene: TRBJ2-1
V gene: TRBV6-5
CDR3 DNA: TGTGCCAGCAGTTTCACAGGGGACAATGAGCAGTTCTTC
CDR3 protein: CASSFTGDNEQFF

clone size: NA
D gene: NA
J gene: TRBJ1-1
V gene: TRBV19
CDR3 DNA: TGTGCCAGTAGTATAGGAGGAGGGTATCTTGACACTGAAGCTTTCTTT
CDR3 protein: CASSIGGGYLDTEAFF

clone size: NA
D gene: NA
J gene: TRBJ1-3
V gene: TRBV30
CDR3 DNA: TGTGCCTGGAGCCCGGGGGGCAGGGTGACTGGAAACACCATATATTTT
CDR3 protein: CAWSPGGRVTGNTIYF

clone size: NA
D gene: NA
J gene: TRBJ2-4
V gene: TRBV2
CDR3 DNA: TGTGCCAGCAGTGAAGAGCGGTTACTAGCCAAAAACATTCAGTACTTC
CDR3 protein: CASSEERLLAKNIQYF

clone size: NA
D gene: TRBD2
J gene: TRBJ2-7
V gene: TRBV12-3/TRBV12-4
CDR3 DNA: TGTGCCAGCAGCCAGCGGGGGGAGCAGTACTTC
CDR3 protein: CASSQRGEQYF

clone size: once
D gene: TRBD2
J gene: TRBJ2-3
V gene: TRBV19
CDR3 DNA: TGTGCCAGTAGACCCGGACTAGCGATCACAGATACGCAGTATTTT
CDR3 protein: CASRPGLAITDTQYF

clone size: NA
D gene: NA
J gene: TRBJ1-2
V gene: TRBV29-1
CDR3 DNA: TGCAGCGTTGTCCCCACGGGGACACGGCTCCATGGCTACACCTTC
CDR3 protein: CSVVPTGTRLHGYTF

clone size: once
D gene: TRBD1
J gene: TRBJ1-1
V gene: TRBV20-1
CDR3 DNA: TGCAGTGCTAGTCGGACAGGGAGGACTGAAGCTTTCTTT
CDR3 protein: CSASRTGRTEAFF

clone size: once
D gene: NA
J gene: TRBJ2-7
V gene: TRBV5-1
CDR3 DNA: TGCGCCAGCAGCTTGTATGGGGCAGAGGACTACGAGCAGTACTTC
CDR3 protein: CASSLYGAEDYEQYF

clone size: once
D gene: TRBD2
J gene: TRBJ2-1
V gene: TRBV4-2
CDR3 DNA: TGTGCCAGCAGCCAAGATGGACTAGGAGGCAATGAGCAGTTCTTC
CDR3 protein: CASSQDGLGGNEQFF

clone size: NA
D gene: NA
J gene: TRBJ1-5
V gene: TRBV5-1
CDR3 DNA: TGCGCCAGCAGCTTGGGACCGGGATTCTCAATTAGCAATCAGCCCCAGCATTTT
CDR3 protein: CASSLGPGFSISNQPQHF

clone size: NA
D gene: NA
J gene: TRBJ1-6
V gene: TRBV6-5
CDR3 DNA: TGTGCCAGCACCCTGGGACAATCCAATTCACCCCTCCACTTT
CDR3 protein: CASTLGQSNSPLHF

clone size: few
D gene: TRBD1
J gene: TRBJ1-2
V gene: TRBV3-1/TRBV3-2
CDR3 DNA: TGTGCCAGCAGCCAGGACAGGGGGATTCGGGGCTACACCTTC
CDR3 protein: CASSQDRGIRGYTF

clone size: NA
D gene: TRBD1
J gene: TRBJ2-4
V gene: TRBV7-3
CDR3 DNA: TGTGCCAGCAGCTTAGGAGGGGGACAGGCCATTCAGTACTTC
CDR3 protein: CASSLGGGQAIQYF

clone size: few
D gene: NA
J gene: TRBJ2-7
V gene: TRBV21-1
CDR3 DNA: TGTGCCAGCAGCAAAGTCGACAGGGGGAGCTACGAGCAGTACTTC
CDR3 protein: CASSKVDRGSYEQYF

clone size: NA
D gene: NA
J gene: TRBJ1-3
V gene: TRBV28
CDR3 DNA: TGTGCCAGCAGTCCTGGACAGAGCTCTGGAAACACCATATATTTT
CDR3 protein: CASSPGQSSGNTIYF

clone size: NA
D gene: NA
J gene: TRBJ1-2
V gene: TRBV28
CDR3 DNA: TGTGCCAGCAGTTTAGGAGTCAACCCTAACTATGGCTACACCTTC
CDR3 protein: CASSLGVNPNYGYTF